Described below is a single TCR beta chain sequence and its context. In the source study's methods: Reference gene primer amplification gave estimated nucleated cell counts. Some clones are missing from TCRdb's copy, which holds only in-frame ones; the method was immunoSEQ multiplex PCR. Clonal size and the V and J genes are those of that table, whereas D and trimming came from the DNA. This table has roughly 220,000 clones, around 84% appearing once. The data stem from a study of blood T cell repertoires in COVID-19. V gave up 6 bases and J gave up 4 bases; unmatched junction bases: 10. The V gene's germline CDR1 is SGHTA and CDR2 FQGNSA. This CDR3 has 16 amino acids.

The chain employs TRBV7-2 and TRBJ2-1; 9 nucleotides match TRBD2. This receptor was obtained from a man older than 75 with acute or convalescent COVID-19. Sequencing was done on a sample of peripheral blood. The CDR3 is CASRFAGTSRYNEQFF. The CDR3 DNA is TGTGCCAGCAGGTTTGCCGGGACTAGCAGATACAATGAGCAGTTCTTC.